A selection of T cell receptor beta chains follows, all from one sample in a study of T cell clones after liver transplantation. TCRdb's copy holds only in-frame clones and misses some; the assay was immunoSEQ multiplex PCR. The sample carries tens of thousands of clones, 75% to 80% recorded once. The sample in question was CD8+ T cells from blood, obtained approximately 54 months after liver transplant. These receptors were taken from a human patient who received a liver transplant. The graft donor may have contributed some T cells. The CDR3 runs from the conserved cysteine through the conserved F or W. Each record gives: CDR3 protein, V gene, CDR3 length, clone size, D gene. A D gene is named only where the DNA matches it firmly. Where a row states a size, it is once, few, many or the class of an expanded clone; other rows omit it.

CDR3aa: CAWNPTGGDEQYF; v_gene: TRBV30; len: 13; abundance: NA; d_gene: TRBD1
CDR3aa: CASSLSGLHYEQYF; v_gene: TRBV27; len: 14; abundance: NA; d_gene: NA
CDR3aa: CASSLLQGSYEQYF; v_gene: TRBV28; len: 14; abundance: NA; d_gene: TRBD1
CDR3aa: CASSIDKASGSYNEQFF; v_gene: TRBV19; len: 17; abundance: NA; d_gene: TRBD2
CDR3aa: CASSPGGANVLTF; v_gene: TRBV4-2; len: 13; abundance: NA; d_gene: NA
CDR3aa: CASSFPGTEQFF; v_gene: TRBV27; len: 12; abundance: NA; d_gene: NA
CDR3aa: CASSYSGNSYEQYF; v_gene: TRBV6-5; len: 14; abundance: NA; d_gene: NA
CDR3aa: CASSLVRSITEAFF; v_gene: TRBV7-2; len: 14; abundance: NA; d_gene: NA
CDR3aa: CATSDRTYEQYF; v_gene: TRBV27; len: 12; abundance: NA; d_gene: NA
CDR3aa: CASSDRQSYEQYF; v_gene: TRBV2; len: 13; abundance: NA; d_gene: NA
CDR3aa: CASSYSGGAGNEQFF; v_gene: TRBV27; len: 15; abundance: NA; d_gene: TRBD2
CDR3aa: CASSLGVTTERNTEAFF; v_gene: TRBV7-2; len: 17; abundance: NA; d_gene: NA
CDR3aa: CASSVEAGGNQPQHF; v_gene: TRBV9; len: 15; abundance: NA; d_gene: TRBD1
CDR3aa: CASSQFSASGTDTQYF; v_gene: TRBV4-1; len: 16; abundance: NA; d_gene: NA
CDR3aa: CASSLEGRGLNGYTF; v_gene: TRBV27; len: 15; abundance: NA; d_gene: NA
CDR3aa: CASSLAGGNQETQYF; v_gene: TRBV7-2; len: 15; abundance: NA; d_gene: NA
CDR3aa: CASSDSASGGGTDTQYF; v_gene: TRBV6-4; len: 17; abundance: NA; d_gene: TRBD2
CDR3aa: CASSPPGYYEQYF; v_gene: TRBV6-6; len: 13; abundance: NA; d_gene: NA
CDR3aa: CASSLESAVNTQYF; v_gene: TRBV5-1; len: 14; abundance: NA; d_gene: NA
CDR3aa: CASSKIAGHGLIYEQYF; v_gene: TRBV21-1; len: 17; abundance: NA; d_gene: NA
CDR3aa: CASSLPEGHHEQYF; v_gene: TRBV7-8; len: 14; abundance: NA; d_gene: NA
CDR3aa: CASSLDSLNYGYTF; v_gene: TRBV28; len: 14; abundance: NA; d_gene: NA
CDR3aa: CASSVQERGGTDTQYF; v_gene: TRBV9; len: 16; abundance: NA; d_gene: NA
CDR3aa: CASSEALAAFF; v_gene: TRBV2; len: 11; abundance: medium-sized; d_gene: NA
CDR3aa: CATSRDLGRGLGQYF; v_gene: TRBV15; len: 15; abundance: NA; d_gene: TRBD1
CDR3aa: CASSLGDSSYEQYF; v_gene: TRBV5-1; len: 14; abundance: NA; d_gene: TRBD1
CDR3aa: CASSPRPEKLFF; v_gene: TRBV11-2; len: 12; abundance: NA; d_gene: NA
CDR3aa: CASSLHGELFF; v_gene: TRBV7-3; len: 11; abundance: NA; d_gene: NA
CDR3aa: CASSLSPWDRGPETQYF; v_gene: TRBV11-2; len: 17; abundance: NA; d_gene: TRBD1
CDR3aa: CASSISSEDTGELFF; v_gene: TRBV19; len: 15; abundance: NA; d_gene: NA
CDR3aa: CASSFSPGDEQFF; v_gene: TRBV6-6; len: 13; abundance: once; d_gene: NA
CDR3aa: CASSLGTSDYGYTF; v_gene: TRBV4-1; len: 14; abundance: few; d_gene: NA
CDR3aa: CASSLAQGDKLFF; v_gene: TRBV11-2; len: 13; abundance: NA; d_gene: TRBD1
CDR3aa: CASSLRQGADEQFF; v_gene: TRBV7-9; len: 14; abundance: NA; d_gene: TRBD1
CDR3aa: CASSRTLAPRNEKLFF; v_gene: TRBV14; len: 16; abundance: once; d_gene: NA
CDR3aa: CASSVDGSSYEQYF; v_gene: TRBV9; len: 14; abundance: few; d_gene: NA
CDR3aa: CASSLEGQSTDTQYF; v_gene: TRBV7-9; len: 15; abundance: NA; d_gene: TRBD1
CDR3aa: CASSLDDRNYEQYF; v_gene: TRBV7-9; len: 14; abundance: NA; d_gene: NA
CDR3aa: CASSQVGARNTEAFF; v_gene: TRBV4-1; len: 15; abundance: NA; d_gene: NA
CDR3aa: CASSIGGANTEAFF; v_gene: TRBV19; len: 14; abundance: NA; d_gene: NA
CDR3aa: CASSIAGRGLPAYEQYF; v_gene: TRBV27; len: 17; abundance: NA; d_gene: NA
CDR3aa: CASSWLDSSYEQYF; v_gene: TRBV5-1; len: 14; abundance: NA; d_gene: NA
CDR3aa: CASSHTGTGGTKNTGELFF; v_gene: TRBV4-1; len: 19; abundance: once; d_gene: TRBD1
CDR3aa: CASSLRSGRAELFF; v_gene: TRBV27; len: 14; abundance: NA; d_gene: TRBD2
CDR3aa: CASSPDGNTEAFF; v_gene: TRBV27; len: 13; abundance: NA; d_gene: NA
CDR3aa: CASSVGTGGTEAFF; v_gene: TRBV9; len: 14; abundance: once; d_gene: NA
CDR3aa: CASSIFQGGPTGELFF; v_gene: TRBV28; len: 16; abundance: medium-sized; d_gene: NA
CDR3aa: CASSEGTTQYKDTQYF; v_gene: TRBV10-1; len: 16; abundance: NA; d_gene: TRBD2
CDR3aa: CASWGGAVDTQYF; v_gene: TRBV6-1; len: 13; abundance: once; d_gene: NA
CDR3aa: CASSRPGQGEEKLFF; v_gene: TRBV5-6; len: 15; abundance: NA; d_gene: TRBD1
CDR3aa: CASSLTGNQPQHF; v_gene: TRBV2; len: 13; abundance: once; d_gene: NA